Each of the 22 T cell receptor beta chains below was sequenced from the same sample in a study of neurological immune-mediated disorders. One entry per CDR3 protein, called by TCRdb with MiXCR from the 5' RACE reads. Altogether around 50,000 distinct CDR3 sequences are present, approximately 15% being singletons, with the ten largest covering 4% to 4.5%. The sample consisted of PBMCs. The receptors were sampled from a man aged 55-75 years in good health.

This clonotype was observed many times. This sequence joins TRBV7-2 and TRBJ2-7; 8 bases agree with TRBD2. Germline loops: CDR1 SGHTA, CDR2 FQGNSA. The CDR3 has 15 residues. The trim removed 1 base at V and 2 bases at J, leaving 4 bases unmatched. The CDR3 DNA is TGTGCCAGCAGCTTAGGAGCTAGCGGGCCCTACGAGCAGTACTTC. It yields the protein CASSLGASGPYEQYF.

This clonotype was seen many times. The chain joins TRBV12-3 or TRBV12-4 to TRBJ1-1; TRBD1 matches 8 bases. The CDR3 totals 13 residues. After removal of 6 bases from V and 10 bases from J, the junction contained 10 bases not matched to a gene. CDR3 loop: CASSLGQGLGAFF. The CDR3 bases are TGTGCCAGCAGCCTAGGACAGGGCCTGGGAGCTTTCTTT.

This clonotype was counted at least ten times. V usage is TRBV5-1 and J usage is TRBJ1-1, with 9 positions matching TRBD1. CDR1 SGHRS and CDR2 YFSETQ come from the germline V gene. The CDR3 sequence is 15 residues long. Losses at the gene ends were 4 bases for V and 5 bases for J; bases not matched to a gene: 9. The CDR3 DNA sequence: TGCGCCAGCAGCCAATTACAGGGGGCTGGGACTGAAGCTTTCTTT. This gives the protein CASSQLQGAGTEAFF.

The sample holds many counts of this clonotype. The chain recombines TRBV7-8 with TRBJ2-3; D is possibly TRBD2 (7 bases). The CDR3 runs 14 residues. Germline values: CDR1 SGHVS, CDR2 FQNEAQ. V lost 5 bases and J 6 bases, leaving 15 bases between the germline ends. For the CDR3, the DNA is TGTGCCAGCAGCCCTGGGGGGGCACCGGATACGCAGTATTTT. The encoded protein is CASSPGGAPDTQYF.

This clonotype has at least ten counts. The CDR3 sequence: CASSDGSGGLYNEQFF. DNA for the CDR3: TGTGCCAGCAGCGATGGAAGCGGGGGGCTCTACAATGAGCAGTTCTTC. The chain uses TRBV9 and TRBJ2-1, with TRBD2 matching over 9 bases. V shed 3 bases, J shed 3 bases, and the junction held 7 bases outside the gene matches. This CDR3 region has 16 residues. The germline CDR1 and CDR2 sequences are SGDLS and YYNGEE.

This clonotype was seen at least ten times. V and J are TRBV6-1 and TRBJ1-2, with a possible D match to TRBD1 (5 bases). V was cut by 2 bases and J by 4 bases, with 14 bases left in between. CDR1 and CDR2 (germline): MNHNS, SASEGT. The CDR3 extends over 15 amino acids. The CDR3 is CASSELDNRPYGYTF. The CDR3 bases are TGTGCCAGCAGTGAATTGGACAACCGCCCCTATGGCTACACCTTC.

This clonotype occurred a few times. This chain links TRBV2 with TRBJ2-5, with D maybe TRBD2 (6 bases). Germline CDR1 is SNHLY and CDR2 is FYNNEI. The CDR3 sequence is 12 residues long. V lost 8 bases, J lost 4 bases, and 11 bases lay in between. The CDR3 here is CASFGEVETQYF. DNA of the CDR3: TGTGCCAGCTTTGGGGAGGTAGAGACCCAGTACTTC.

This clonotype came up many times. This sequence joins TRBV25-1 and TRBJ1-5; maybe TRBD1 (6 bases). Germline values: CDR1 MGHDK, CDR2 SYGVNS. CDR3 size: 14 residues. Trimming left V 8 bases short and J 0 bases short, with 11 bases between. CDR3 DNA sequence: TGTGCCAGCTCGGACAGACATAGCAATCAGCCCCAGCATTTT. Translation: CASSDRHSNQPQHF.

This clonotype was seen ten or more times. The chain has TRBV12-3 or TRBV12-4 and TRBJ2-1; D is undetermined. The CDR3 length is 11 residues. This chain's CDR3 is CAISSYNEQFF. The CDR3 DNA reads TGTGCAATTAGCTCCTACAATGAGCAGTTCTTC.

Ten or more counts support this clonotype. The chain employs TRBV15 and TRBJ2-1, with 7 bases identical to TRBD2. V dropped 5 bases and J dropped 10; count of bases not matched to a gene: 8. The CDR3 length is 13 residues. Germline loops: CDR1 LNHNV, CDR2 YYDKDF (reference sequence). CDR3 amino acids: CATSSGDYGEQFF. As DNA, the CDR3 is TGTGCCACCAGCTCCGGGGACTACGGAGAGCAGTTCTTC.

The CDR3 DNA follows: TGCAGTGCTGATCCGGTGACCCGAGCTACTGAAGCTTTCTTT. Translation gives CSADPVTRATEAFF. This chain uses TRBV20-1 with TRBJ1-1; D unclear. In germline, CDR1 is DFQATT, CDR2 SNEGSKA (reference sequence). Trimming took 5 bases from V and 5 from J, leaving 18 bases between them. The CDR3 runs 14 residues.

This clonotype was observed many times. The gene calls are TRBV15 and TRBJ1-5; a weak D match, TRBD1 (5 bases). Germline V gene sequence: CDR1 LNHNV, CDR2 YYDKDF (reference sequence). Trimming left V 1 base short and J 6 bases short, with 16 bases between. CDR3 length equals 16 residues. In DNA form, the CDR3 reads TGTGCCACCAGCAGAGTGGGGCAGGGTAGGTTTCAGCCCCAGCATTTT. Encoded protein: CATSRVGQGRFQPQHF.

This clonotype was seen at least ten times. V and J are TRBV20-1 and TRBJ1-5, with D unclear. There are 15 residues in the CDR3. The V end was cut by 2 bases, the J end by 3 bases, with 14 bases between. Germline V lookup: CDR1 DFQATT, CDR2 SNEGSKA (reference sequence). The CDR3 DNA reads as TGCAGTGCTAGACGCCCGCCGGAAACCAATCAGCCCCAGCATTTT. Protein product: CSARRPPETNQPQHF.

There are many counts of this clonotype. The rearrangement uses TRBV2 and TRBJ1-5, with 10 positions matching TRBD1. CDR3 length: 14 residues. Germline V gene sequence: CDR1 SNHLY, CDR2 FYNNEI. With V trimmed by 4 bases and J by 6 bases, 3 bases remained unmatched. CDR3 DNA: TGTGCCAGCAGTGGACAGGGGGCAAGTCAGCCCCAGCATTTT. The encoded protein is CASSGQGASQPQHF.

This clonotype was observed at least ten times. The chain employs TRBV5-1 and TRBJ1-1, with D possibly being TRBD1 (6 bases). V gave up 3 bases and J gave up 1 base, with 16 bases separating them. Germline V gene data show CDR1 as SGHRS and CDR2 as YFSETQ. The CDR3 has 16 amino acids. CDR3 bases: TGCGCCAGCAGCTCCTGGGTGGGGGGCACGAACACTGAAGCTTTCTTT. Protein sequence: CASSSWVGGTNTEAFF. Together with reference TRBV5-1 and TRBJ1-1, the CDR3 gives the full variable domain: KAGVTQTPRYLIKTRGQQVTLSCSPISGHRSVSWYQQTPGQGLQFLFEYFSETQRNKGNFPGRFSGRQFSNSRSEMNVSTLELGDSALYLCASSSWVGGTNTEAFFGQGTRLTVV.

This clonotype occurred many times. The J gene is TRBJ2-1, the V gene TRBV3-1; perhaps TRBD2 as D (5 bases). This CDR3 region has 13 residues. Trimming cost V 0 bases and J 12 bases, with 12 bases left between them. The germline CDR1 and CDR2 sequences are LGHDT and YNNKEL (reference sequence). This CDR3 reads CASSQDTRRGQFF. The CDR3 region has the DNA TGTGCCAGCAGCCAAGATACAAGACGGGGGCAGTTCTTC.

At least ten counts were recorded for this clonotype. This rearrangement joins TRBV29-1 to TRBJ2-1, with 11 bases aligning to TRBD2. V gave up 7 bases and J gave up 7 bases; unmatched junction bases: 9. This CDR3 has 14 residues. Per the germline V gene, CDR1 is SQVTM and CDR2 is ANQGSEA. The DNA for the CDR3 is TGCAGCGGGGGACTAGCGGAGTACTTTAATGAGCAGTTCTTC. This translates into CSGGLAEYFNEQFF.

This clonotype has at least ten counts. The chain combines TRBV10-3 with TRBJ1-2; D possibly corresponds to TRBD1 (6 bases). CDR3 size: 16 residues. Looked up from germline, CDR1 is ENHRY and CDR2 is SYGVKD. Trimming shortened V by 1 base and J by 4 bases, and 16 bases separated the two germline ends. This CDR3 reads CAISEYAAGVLYGYTF. CDR3 DNA sequence: TGTGCCATCAGTGAGTACGCCGCAGGGGTGCTCTATGGCTACACCTTC.

In its sample, this clonotype was seen many times. The V call is TRBV20-1, the J call TRBJ2-1; 9 nucleotides agree with TRBD2. This CDR3 is built from 17 residues. Losses at the gene ends were 5 bases for V and 2 bases for J; bases not matched to a gene: 13. Germline CDR1 reads DFQATT; CDR2 reads SNEGSKA (reference sequence). DNA for the CDR3: TGCAGTGCTCCCTGGGGTAGCGGGAGTTACCCCTACAATGAGCAGTTCTTC. Its protein product is CSAPWGSGSYPYNEQFF.

The CDR3 nucleotides read TGTGCCAGCAGCCAATCACGGGACAGACTCTACGAGCAGTACTTC. Protein: CASSQSRDRLYEQYF. The rearrangement links TRBV3-1 to TRBJ2-7; 7 bases line up with TRBD1. The V and J ends lost 2 bases and 3 bases, in that order; junction bases with no gene match: 7. This CDR3 is built from 15 residues. CDR1 and CDR2 from the germline V gene are LGHDT and YNNKEL (reference sequence).

In this sample, this clonotype turned up many times. The V gene is TRBV5-6, the J gene TRBJ2-7; 9 nucleotides line up with TRBD1. J lost 1 base, V lost 4 bases, and 6 bases had no gene match. Germline V gives CDR1 SGHDT, CDR2 YYEEEE. There are 15 residues in the CDR3. The CDR3 loop is CASSPGTGPSYEQYF. The CDR3 bases are TGTGCCAGCAGCCCCGGGACAGGGCCTTCCTACGAGCAGTACTTC. The full variable domain, with the rest looked up from reference TRBV5-6 and TRBJ2-7, is DAGVTQSPTHLIKTRGQQVTLRCSPKSGHDTVSWYQQALGQGPQFIFQYYEEEERQRGNFPDRFSGHQFPNYSSELNVNALLLGDSALYLCASSPGTGPSYEQYFGPGTRLTVT.

There are many counts of this clonotype. This rearrangement joins TRBV15 to TRBJ1-2; D uncertain. This CDR3 region has 14 residues. Trimming took off 1 base at V and 5 bases at J, with 11 bases between the two ends. Per the germline V gene, CDR1 is LNHNV and CDR2 is YYDKDF (reference sequence). In nucleotides, the CDR3 is TGTGCCACCAGCAGAGCAGGCAGAGCTTATGGCTACACCTTC. It encodes CATSRAGRAYGYTF.